This TCR beta chain was profiled in a study of blood T cell repertoires in COVID-19. Across the study: The United States, Italy and Spain were the sources of the acute and convalescent COVID-19 samples.

In the study's own analysis: Amplified reference gene primers provided the basis for estimating nucleated cell counts. TCRdb's copy holds only in-frame clones and misses some; the assay was immunoSEQ multiplex PCR. That table gives V, J and clone size, and the DNA gave D and trimming. The sample has tens of thousands of clones; more than 80% are singletons. Germline lookup yields CDR1 SNHLY and CDR2 FYNNEI. The length of the CDR3 is 15 residues. Germline trimming cut 2 bases from V and 4 bases from J; bases unmatched to any gene: 7. The rearrangement joins TRBV2 to TRBJ1-2, with TRBD1 identical over 7 bases. The TCR comes from a human donor in a cohort sampled during active COVID-19. Sequencing used peripheral blood. The CDR3 loop is CASSETEGTAYGYTF. DNA of the CDR3: TGTGCCAGCAGTGAAACGGAGGGGACAGCCTATGGCTACACCTTC.